The 4 T cell receptor beta chains below were found in one sample sequenced in a study of cytomegalovirus exposure and HLA in healthy donors. The PCR was carried out with 60 Vbeta primers and 13 Jbeta primers. The method was immunoSEQ multiplex PCR; TCRdb's version includes in-frame clones alone and lacks a portion of them. The sample records around 91,000 clones, 78% being singletons. The sequenced sample was PBMCs. These receptor sequences come from a male donor in good health and CMV-seropositive.

This clone has just one count. The chain employs TRBV19 and TRBJ1-4, with unresolved D. V lost 6 bases and J lost 8, with 13 bases in between. The length of the CDR3 is 13 residues. CDR1 LNHDA and CDR2 SQIVND come from the germline V gene (reference sequence). CDR3: CASSQAGIEKLFF. The CDR3 nucleotides are TGTGCCAGTAGCCAGGCGGGGATCGAAAAACTGTTTTTT.

J is TRBJ1-1 and V is TRBV10-3; D is uncertain. Trimming shortened V by 10 bases and J by 2 bases, and 20 bases separated the two germline ends. The V gene's germline CDR1 is ENHRY and CDR2 SYGVKD. The CDR3 runs 15 residues. CDR3 sequence reads: CATLFPGRHNTEAFF. The CDR3 DNA sequence: TGTGCCACCCTCTTCCCCGGCAGGCATAACACTGAAGCTTTCTTT.

This chain connects TRBV19 to TRBJ2-7; the D is unclear. Germline V gene data show CDR1 as LNHDA and CDR2 as SQIVND (reference sequence). This CDR3 has 13 residues. With 5 bases removed from V and 3 bases from J, the gap between germline ends came to 11 bases. CDR3 nucleotide sequence: TGTGCCAGTAGTGGCAACCCGGGCTACGAGCAGTACTTC. Its translation is CASSGNPGYEQYF.

V usage is TRBV5-6 and J usage is TRBJ1-3; D not certain. The germline V gene encodes CDR1 SGHDT and CDR2 YYEEEE. The CDR3 covers 15 residues. V was trimmed by 3 bases and J by 0 bases, leaving 10 bases between them. CDR3 protein: CASSWGGISGNTIYF. The CDR3 DNA sequence: TGTGCCAGCAGCTGGGGAGGGATCTCTGGAAACACCATATATTTT.